Shown below are 8 T cell receptor beta chains from a single sample sequenced in a study of beta chain features in type 1 diabetes. Expressed TCRB transcripts were sequenced because the isolated RNA had all been reverse transcribed beforehand. Generated by immunoSEQ multiplex PCR, the TCRdb table keeps only in-frame clones and is missing some. Of 350,000 to 400,000 clones detected, about 14% appear once; the ten largest clones hold approximately 0.02%. The sample taken for sequencing was naive CD4+ T cells from blood. These receptors all come from a woman younger than 35 in good health.

The chain is built from TRBV4-1 and TRBJ2-2; TRBD2 aligns across 11 bases. J lost 2 bases, V lost 2 bases, and 1 base had no gene match. This CDR3 comprises 16 residues. CDR1 and CDR2 from the germline V gene are MGHRA and YSYEKL. CDR3 sequence reads: CASSQRLAGNTGELFF. The CDR3 coding sequence is TGCGCCAGCAGCCAACGACTAGCGGGAAACACCGGGGAGCTGTTTTTT.

There are a few counts of this clone. The rearrangement uses TRBV4-3 and TRBJ2-3; D call uncertain. The CDR3 loop spans 12 amino acids. Germline V gene data show CDR1 as LGHNA and CDR2 as YSLEER. V lost 5 bases, J lost 5 bases, and 8 bases lay in between. CDR3 bases: TGCGCCAGCAGCTCCAGTGTAGATACGCAGTATTTT. Protein sequence: CASSSSVDTQYF.

This chain uses TRBV28 with TRBJ1-1, with unresolved D. The CDR3 has 13 residues. In germline, CDR1 is MDHEN, CDR2 SYDVKM. The V gene lost 1 base and the J gene lost 5 bases, with 8 bases spanning the gap. As DNA, the CDR3 is TGTGCCAGCAGTTTATTGGAGAGGACTGAAGCTTTCTTT. It is translated as CASSLLERTEAFF.

This clone turned up a few times. The chain couples TRBV20-1 to TRBJ2-7; tentative D call: TRBD2 (6 bases). V lost 5 bases to trimming and J lost 4 bases, with 9 bases between them. The CDR3 is 11 amino acids. Germline-derived CDR1 and CDR2 are DFQATT and SNEGSKA (reference sequence). The CDR3, as DNA: TGCAGTGCTCTAGGGAGGTACGAGCAGTACTTC. Translation gives CSALGRYEQYF.

This clone was detected only a few times. Here the CDR3 reads CSVGGLAGSSYNEQFF. The CDR3 nucleotides are TGCAGCGTCGGGGGACTAGCGGGGAGCTCCTACAATGAGCAGTTCTTC. The chain carries TRBV29-1 and TRBJ2-1; 13 bases line up with TRBD2. J was trimmed by 0 bases and V by 6 bases; bases with no gene match: 5. The germline V gene has CDR1 SQVTM and CDR2 ANQGSEA. This CDR3 spans 16 amino acids.

This clone was seen a few times. CDR3 DNA sequence: TGCAGCGTTGCTTTTCTAGCGGGAGGGCGAAATACGCAGTATTTT. This sequence encodes CSVAFLAGGRNTQYF. The chain has TRBV29-1 and TRBJ2-3, with 12 bases aligning to TRBD2. This CDR3 comprises 15 residues. The germline CDR1 and CDR2 sequences are SQVTM and ANQGSEA. The junction had 9 bases not matched to a gene; V was cut back by 4 bases and J by 7 bases.

Remarks on this clone: Other DNA sequences within the sample encode an identical CDR3. The chain uses TRBV5-1 and TRBJ2-1; TRBD2 agrees at 13 bases. V was clipped by 4 bases and J by 8 bases; unmatched bases: 3. Germline lookup yields CDR1 SGHRS and CDR2 YFSETQ. The CDR3 loop spans 14 amino acids. CDR3: CASSPGLAGDEQFF. In DNA form, the CDR3 reads TGCGCCAGCAGCCCTGGACTAGCGGGAGATGAGCAGTTCTTC.

In its sample, this clone was seen a few times. The chain employs TRBV28 and TRBJ2-7; 10 bases match TRBD2. Trimming at V came to 3 bases and at J to 7 bases, leaving 6 bases not matched to a gene. Germline CDR1 reads MDHEN; CDR2 reads SYDVKM. CDR3 length: 14 amino acids. The CDR3 region has the DNA TGTGCCAGCAGTTTCCTAGCGGGAGCGGGAGAGCAGTACTTC. Translated, it gives CASSFLAGAGEQYF.